One sample yielded the 18 T cell receptor beta chains listed below, sequenced in a study of cytomegalovirus exposure and HLA in healthy donors. The study ran its PCR with 60 Vbeta and 13 Jbeta primers. This table comes from immunoSEQ multiplex PCR, and its TCRdb copy is limited to in-frame clones, with some not included. The sample lists around 200,000 clones, 80% to 90% seen once, with approximately 1% in the top ten. The specimen was PBMCs. These receptors were taken from a woman aged 18-29 years in good health and CMV-seronegative.

The chain employs TRBV29-1 and TRBJ2-7, with a tentative D call TRBD2 (6 bases). This CDR3 comprises 12 residues. CDR1 is SQVTM, CDR2 ANQGSEA, per germline. The ends were cut back, 4 bases at V and 0 bases at J, with 7 bases in the middle. CDR3 bases: TGCAGCGTTGCCGGGAGCTCCTACGAGCAGTACTTC. It specifies CSVAGSSYEQYF.

The V gene is TRBV27, the J gene TRBJ1-2; 8 bases fit TRBD1. Trimming at V came to 6 bases and at J to 2 bases, leaving 5 bases not matched to a gene. The germline gives CDR1 MNHEY, CDR2 SMNVEV (reference sequence). The CDR3 length is 14 residues. CDR3 DNA sequence: TGTGCCAGCAGAACTAGACAGGGGAACTATGGCTACACCTTC. It is translated as CASRTRQGNYGYTF.

The sample holds a few counts of this clone. The chain combines TRBV5-1 with TRBJ2-1, with 7 bases that match TRBD2. Germline V CDR1 and CDR2: SGHRS, YFSETQ. Germline trimming cut 0 bases from V and 7 bases from J; bases unmatched to any gene: 7. The CDR3 consists of 15 residues. The CDR3 reads CASSLGGGSGNEQFF. The CDR3 DNA follows: TGCGCCAGCAGCTTGGGGGGCGGGAGCGGGAATGAGCAGTTCTTC.

The count of this clone is one. At one end the junction does not follow the germline gene, possibly because of a read error. Other DNA sequences in the sample encode the same CDR3. The chain employs TRBV6-1 and TRBJ2-7, with 10 bases identical to TRBD1. The CDR3 has 15 amino acids. Germline V gene lookup returns CDR1 MNHNS and CDR2 SASEGT. CDR3: CASSEGTGDFYEQYF. CDR3 DNA: TGTGCCAGCAGTGAGGGGACAGGGGACTTCTACGAGCAATACTTC.

The genes are TRBV5-1 and TRBJ1-3, with D hard to call. Germline V lookup: CDR1 SGHRS, CDR2 YFSETQ. With 2 bases removed from V and 0 bases from J, the gap between germline ends came to 12 bases. The CDR3 runs to 16 residues. CDR3 sequence: CASSLSGRISGNTIYF. CDR3 in DNA: TGCGCCAGCAGCTTAAGTGGGAGGATCTCTGGAAACACCATATATTTT.

The gene calls are TRBV5-4 and TRBJ2-2, with a tentative D call TRBD1 (5 bases). Germline V gene data show CDR1 as SGHNT and CDR2 as YYREEE (reference sequence). The CDR3 is 16 residues long. V was shortened by 4 bases and J by 0 bases, with 13 bases between the two germline ends. The CDR3 loop is CASSPLRVSNTGELFF. The CDR3 DNA reads as TGTGCCAGCAGCCCACTCAGGGTATCGAACACCGGGGAGCTGTTTTTT.

The rearrangement uses TRBV29-1 and TRBJ2-3, with a possible D match to TRBD2 (6 bases). The CDR3 has 14 amino acids. The germline V and J ends were trimmed by 3 bases and 0 bases, with 10 bases remaining between them. Germline CDR1 SQVTM, CDR2 ANQGSEA. CDR3 bases: TGCAGCGTTGATAGTGGACTAAGCACAGATACGCAGTATTTT. Translating it yields CSVDSGLSTDTQYF.

The gene calls are TRBV14 and TRBJ2-5, with 9 nucleotides matching TRBD1. The CDR3 length is 14 residues. V lost 5 bases to trimming and J lost 3 bases; unmatched junction nucleotides: 4. Germline V gene lookup returns CDR1 SGHDN and CDR2 FVKESK. CDR3 amino acids: CASSYRTGEETQYF. In nucleotides, the CDR3 is TGTGCCAGCAGCTACCGGACAGGGGAAGAGACCCAGTACTTC.

CDR3 residues: CASRLVGETQYF. CDR3 nucleotides: TGTGCCAGTAGACTAGTAGGGGAGACCCAGTACTTC. This chain uses TRBV19 with TRBJ2-5, with TRBD2 as a possible D gene (5 bases). V lost 6 bases and J 5 bases, leaving 10 bases between the germline ends. CDR3 length: 12 amino acids. Germline loops: CDR1 LNHDA, CDR2 SQIVND (reference sequence). Combining the CDR3 with reference TRBV19 and TRBJ2-5 gives the whole variable domain DGGITQSPKYLFRKEGQNVTLSCEQNLNHDAMYWYRQDPGQGLRLIYYSQIVNDFQKGDIAEGYSVSREKKESFPLTVTSAQKNPTAFYLCASRLVGETQYFGPGTRLLVL.

The J gene is TRBJ1-1, the V gene TRBV2, with 11 bases that match TRBD1. Germline lookup yields CDR1 SNHLY and CDR2 FYNNEI. The CDR3 length is 15 residues. V gave up 6 bases and J gave up 6 bases; unmatched junction bases: 9. DNA for the CDR3: TGTGCCAGCAGCGTGGACAGGGGGCGAATATCTGAAGCTTTCTTT. It is translated as CASSVDRGRISEAFF. Based on the CDR3 plus reference TRBV2 and TRBJ1-1, the full variable domain is EPEVTQTPSHQVTQMGQEVILRCVPISNHLYFYWYRQILGQKVEFLVSFYNNEISEKSEIFDDQFSVERPDGSNFTLKIRSTKLEDSAMYFCASSVDRGRISEAFFGQGTRLTVV.

This sequence joins TRBV4-2 and TRBJ1-3; D is possibly TRBD1 (6 bases). Germline assignment: CDR1 LGHNA and CDR2 YNFKEQ. The V end lost 0 bases, the J end lost 0 bases, and 12 bases lay between the germline ends. The CDR3 loop spans 17 amino acids. CDR3 sequence: CASSQDMTGLSGNTIYF. Written as DNA, the CDR3 is TGTGCCAGCAGCCAAGATATGACAGGCCTCTCTGGAAACACCATATATTTT.

The V and J genes are TRBV5-6 and TRBJ1-6, with D tentatively TRBD1 (6 bases). CDR3 length: 18 amino acids. CDR1 SGHDT and CDR2 YYEEEE come from the germline V gene. Trimming left V 2 bases short and J 10 bases short, with 25 bases between. In DNA, the CDR3 is TGTGCCAGCAGCTTTGTCCGCGGGGGGGCGCGAGGTGAATCACCCCTCCACTTT. It is translated as CASSFVRGGARGESPLHF.

The chain has TRBV27 and TRBJ2-7; 7 nucleotides match TRBD1. V was clipped by 7 bases and J by 7 bases; unmatched bases: 13. The CDR3 is made up of 14 amino acids. Per the germline V gene, CDR1 is MNHEY and CDR2 is SMNVEV (reference sequence). DNA for the CDR3: TGTGCCAGCATGGTTCCTCGACAGGGATTTGAGCAGTACTTC. As protein: CASMVPRQGFEQYF.

This sequence joins TRBV5-1 and TRBJ1-4, with TRBD1 as a possible D gene (6 bases). From germline, CDR1 is SGHRS and CDR2 YFSETQ. This CDR3 spans 13 amino acids. The ends were cut back, 6 bases at V and 7 bases at J, with 13 bases in the middle. The CDR3 region is CASMTGRGEKLFF. DNA of the CDR3: TGCGCCAGCATGACAGGCAGGGGTGAAAAACTGTTTTTT.

The rearrangement uses TRBV4-3 and TRBJ1-1, with 7 bases aligning to TRBD1. The CDR3 consists of 15 residues. Germline CDR1 reads LGHNA; CDR2 reads YSLEER. V lost 3 bases, J lost 1 base, and 5 bases stayed unmatched. CDR3 nucleotides: TGCGCCAGCAGCCAGCAGCCAGGGGGGAACACTGAAGCTTTCTTT. It yields the protein CASSQQPGGNTEAFF.

This chain uses TRBV6-1 with TRBJ2-7; D not certain. V lost 8 bases to trimming and J lost 0 bases, with 14 bases between them. The CDR3 is made up of 14 amino acids. Germline V lookup: CDR1 MNHNS, CDR2 SASEGT. The DNA for the CDR3 is TGTGCCAGCTGCCCACGACACAGCTCCTACGAGCAGTACTTC. Translation: CASCPRHSSYEQYF.

CDR3 nucleotide sequence: TGTGCCAGCAGTTTCAGGGGGCCCTACGAGCAGTACTTC. This translates into CASSFRGPYEQYF. The J gene is TRBJ2-7, the V gene TRBV27, with 8 bases fitting TRBD1. CDR3 length: 13 amino acids. Germline V gene lookup returns CDR1 MNHEY and CDR2 SMNVEV (reference sequence). Trimming took 3 bases from V and 2 from J; bases not matched to a gene: 0.

This clone was counted only a few times. V is TRBV4-3 and J is TRBJ2-7; 9 bases fit TRBD1. The CDR3 is made up of 16 amino acids. Unmatched junction bases numbered 11, after V lost 5 bases and J lost 3 bases. The germline V gene encodes CDR1 LGHNA and CDR2 YSLEER. The CDR3 sequence is CASSDTGTGYSYEQYF. DNA for the CDR3: TGCGCCAGCAGCGATACCGGGACAGGGTACAGCTACGAGCAGTACTTC.